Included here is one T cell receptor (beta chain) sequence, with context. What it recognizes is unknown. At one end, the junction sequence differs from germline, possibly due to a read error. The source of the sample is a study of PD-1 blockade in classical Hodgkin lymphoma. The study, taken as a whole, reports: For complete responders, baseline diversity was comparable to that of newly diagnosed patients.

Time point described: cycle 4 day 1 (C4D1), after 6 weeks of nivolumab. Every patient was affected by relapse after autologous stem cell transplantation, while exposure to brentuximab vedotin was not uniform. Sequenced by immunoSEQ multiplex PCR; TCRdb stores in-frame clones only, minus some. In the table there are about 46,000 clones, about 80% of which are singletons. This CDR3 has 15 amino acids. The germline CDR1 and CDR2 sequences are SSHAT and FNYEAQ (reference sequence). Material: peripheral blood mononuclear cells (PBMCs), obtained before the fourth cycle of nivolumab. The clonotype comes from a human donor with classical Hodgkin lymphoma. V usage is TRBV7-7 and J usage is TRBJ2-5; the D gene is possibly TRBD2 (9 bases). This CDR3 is CASSLAGDRSGTQYF. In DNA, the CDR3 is TGTGCTAGCAGCTTAGCGGGGGACAGGTCTGGGACCCAGTACTTC. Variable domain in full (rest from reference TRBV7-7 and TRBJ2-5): GAGVSQSPRYKVTKRGQDVTLRCDPISSHATLYWYQQALGQGPEFLTYFNYEAQPDKSGLPSDRFSAERPEGSISTLTIQRTEQRDSAMYRCASSLAGDRSGTQYFGPGTRLLVL.